This entry is about one T cell receptor (beta chain). The data belong to a study of blood T cell repertoires in COVID-19. Study as a whole: The study drew acute and convalescent COVID-19 samples from the United States, Italy and Spain. Sample material is recorded as cDNA or gDNA derived from T cells, B-cell-depleted T cells, or PBMCs.

CDR1 LNHDA and CDR2 SQIVND come from the germline V gene (reference sequence). Trimming took off 10 bases at V and 4 bases at J, with 22 bases between the two ends. The CDR3 runs 15 residues. Profiled with immunoSEQ multiplex PCR; TCRdb holds only in-frame clones, not every one. The sample lists 40,000 to 65,000 clones; about three quarters were seen once. The specimen was peripheral blood. The rearrangement joins TRBV19 to TRBJ1-1; D possibly corresponds to TRBD1 (6 bases). The TCR sequence derives from a human donor with active or convalescent COVID-19. The donor label of this sample is uncertain. This CDR3 reads CATRRGGRVSTEAFF. The CDR3, as DNA: TGTGCCACACGTAGGGGGGGGCGAGTAAGCACTGAAGCTTTCTTT.